This T cell receptor beta chain is from a study of blood T cell repertoires in COVID-19. Per the original data handling: The assay estimated nucleated cells by amplifying reference gene primers. The assay was immunoSEQ multiplex PCR, and TCRdb's table has in-frame clones only and misses some. V, J and clone size are taken as reported in that table, and D and trimming were inferred from the DNA itself. Altogether about 170,000 clones are present, less than 90% being singletons, with the ten largest covering 13% to 15%. Deletions cut 3 bases from V and 9 bases from J, with 9 bases between. The CDR3 spans 12 residues. CDR1 is SNHLY and CDR2 is FYNNEI in the germline V gene.

V usage is TRBV2 and J usage is TRBJ1-5, with D unresolved. This clonotype was sampled from a woman in her seventies with COVID-19, enrolled during active disease. The sample comprised peripheral blood. The CDR3, as DNA: TGTGCCAGCAGTGACACGGTTTCGCCCCAGCATTTT. Protein product: CASSDTVSPQHF.